This entry features one T cell receptor (beta chain) sequence. The sample is drawn from a study of blood T cell repertoires in COVID-19. The overall study: The United States, Italy and Spain were the sources of the acute and convalescent COVID-19 samples. PBMCs, B-cell-depleted T cells, or T cells were the source of the cDNA or gDNA that made up the material.

Enrolment of Seattle patients took place during active infection, and they were followed longitudinally. Germline assignment: CDR1 MRHNA and CDR2 SNTAGT. CDR3 length: 13 amino acids. Unmatched junction bases numbered 2, after V lost 2 bases and J lost 8 bases. Generated by immunoSEQ multiplex PCR, the TCRdb table keeps only in-frame clones and is missing some. The sample holds 260,000 or so clones, approximately 80% seen once. This receptor was obtained from a woman of 80 years or more with COVID-19, enrolled during active disease. The sample was peripheral blood. This chain connects TRBV6-4 to TRBJ1-3; 8 nucleotides align to TRBD1. The CDR3 nucleotides read TGTGCCAGCAGTGACGACAGGGGAGACACCATATATTTT. Residues: CASSDDRGDTIYF.